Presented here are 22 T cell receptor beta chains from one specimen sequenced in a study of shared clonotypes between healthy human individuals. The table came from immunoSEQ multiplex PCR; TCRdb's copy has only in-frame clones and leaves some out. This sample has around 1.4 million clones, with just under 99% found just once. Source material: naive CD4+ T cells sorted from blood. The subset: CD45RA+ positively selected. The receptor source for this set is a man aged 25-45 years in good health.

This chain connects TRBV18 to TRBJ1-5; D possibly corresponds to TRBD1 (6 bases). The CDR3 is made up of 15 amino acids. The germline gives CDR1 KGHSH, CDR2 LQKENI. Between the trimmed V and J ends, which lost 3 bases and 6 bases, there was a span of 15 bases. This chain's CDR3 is CASSPPTEGGQPQHF. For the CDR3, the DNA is TGTGCCAGCTCACCGCCGACAGAAGGGGGTCAGCCCCAGCATTTT. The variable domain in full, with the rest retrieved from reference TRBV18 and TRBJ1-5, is NAGVMQNPRHLVRRRGQEARLRCSPMKGHSHVYWYRQLPEEGLKFMVYLQKENIIDESGMPKERFSAEFPKEGPSILRIQQVVRGDSAAYFCASSPPTEGGQPQHFGDGTRLSIL.

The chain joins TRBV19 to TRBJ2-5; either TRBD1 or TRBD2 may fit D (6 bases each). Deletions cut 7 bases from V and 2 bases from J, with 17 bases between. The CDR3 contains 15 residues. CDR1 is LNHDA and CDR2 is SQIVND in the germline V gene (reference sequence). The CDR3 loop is CASKGGRTTQETQYF. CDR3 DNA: TGTGCCAGTAAAGGGGGGCGAACAACTCAAGAGACCCAGTACTTC.

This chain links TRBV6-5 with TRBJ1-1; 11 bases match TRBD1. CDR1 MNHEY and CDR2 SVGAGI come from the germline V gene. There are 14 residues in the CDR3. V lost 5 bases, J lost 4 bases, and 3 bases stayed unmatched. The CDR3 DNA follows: TGTGCCAGCAGTCCCGGGACAGGGGGCACTGAAGCTTTCTTT. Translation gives CASSPGTGGTEAFF.

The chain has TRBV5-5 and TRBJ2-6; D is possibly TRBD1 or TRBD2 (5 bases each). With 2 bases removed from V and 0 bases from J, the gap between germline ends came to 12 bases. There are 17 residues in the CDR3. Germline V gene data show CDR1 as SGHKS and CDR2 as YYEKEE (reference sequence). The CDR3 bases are TGTGCCAGCAGCTTTTTCCGGGGCGACTCTGGGGCCAACGTCCTGACTTTC. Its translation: CASSFFRGDSGANVLTF.

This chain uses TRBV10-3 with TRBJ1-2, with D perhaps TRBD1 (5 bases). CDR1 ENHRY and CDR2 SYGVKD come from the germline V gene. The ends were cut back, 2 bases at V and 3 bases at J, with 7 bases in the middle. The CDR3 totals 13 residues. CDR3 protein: CAISETQDYGYTF. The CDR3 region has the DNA TGTGCCATCAGTGAGACACAGGACTATGGCTACACCTTC.

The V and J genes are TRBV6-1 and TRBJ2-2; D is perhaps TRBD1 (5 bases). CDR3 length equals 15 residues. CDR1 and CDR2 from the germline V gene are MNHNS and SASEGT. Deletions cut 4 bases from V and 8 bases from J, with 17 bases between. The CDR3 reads CASSVSPTEAGELFF. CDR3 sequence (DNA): TGTGCCAGCAGTGTATCTCCGACAGAGGCGGGGGAGCTGTTTTTT.

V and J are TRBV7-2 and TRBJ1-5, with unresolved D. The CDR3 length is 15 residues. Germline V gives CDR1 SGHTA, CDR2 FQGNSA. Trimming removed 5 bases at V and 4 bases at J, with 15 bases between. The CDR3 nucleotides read TGTGCCAGCAGCCCCTTTGGCTCTGGGAATCAGCCCCAGCATTTT. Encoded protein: CASSPFGSGNQPQHF.

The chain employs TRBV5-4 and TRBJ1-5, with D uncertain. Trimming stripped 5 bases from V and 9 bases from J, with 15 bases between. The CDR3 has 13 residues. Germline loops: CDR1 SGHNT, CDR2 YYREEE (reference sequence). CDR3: CASSSVPESPQHF. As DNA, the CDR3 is TGTGCCAGCAGTTCTGTCCCGGAGTCGCCCCAGCATTTT.

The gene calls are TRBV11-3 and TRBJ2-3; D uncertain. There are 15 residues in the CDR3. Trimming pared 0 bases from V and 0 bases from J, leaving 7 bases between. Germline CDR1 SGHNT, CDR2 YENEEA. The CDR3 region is CASSLEGGSTDTQYF. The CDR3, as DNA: TGTGCCAGCAGCTTAGAAGGTGGTAGCACAGATACGCAGTATTTT.

CDR3 in DNA: TGTGCCAGCAGTACCGATAAGATTAGCAATCAGCCCCAGCATTTT. Translating gives CASSTDKISNQPQHF. The J gene is TRBJ1-5, the V gene TRBV2; D unclear. Germline loops: CDR1 SNHLY, CDR2 FYNNEI. This CDR3 has 15 amino acids. Trimming removed 5 bases at V and 0 bases at J, with 11 bases between.

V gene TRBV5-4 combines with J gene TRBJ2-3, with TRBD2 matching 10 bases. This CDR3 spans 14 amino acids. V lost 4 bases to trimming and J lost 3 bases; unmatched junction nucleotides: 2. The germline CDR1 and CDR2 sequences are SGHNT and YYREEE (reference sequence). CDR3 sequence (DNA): TGTGCCAGCAGCCGACTAGCGGGTACAGATACGCAGTATTTT. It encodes CASSRLAGTDTQYF. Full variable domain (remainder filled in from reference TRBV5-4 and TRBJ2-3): ETGVTQSPTHLIKTRGQQVTLRCSSQSGHNTVSWYQQALGQGPQFIFQYYREEENGRGNFPPRFSGLQFPNYSSELNVNALELDDSALYLCASSRLAGTDTQYFGPGTRLTVL.

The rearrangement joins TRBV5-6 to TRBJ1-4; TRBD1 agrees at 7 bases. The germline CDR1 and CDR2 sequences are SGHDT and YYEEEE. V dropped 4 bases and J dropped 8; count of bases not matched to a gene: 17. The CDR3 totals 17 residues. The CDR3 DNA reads TGTGCCAGCAGCCCGAAGGGGGCCCCAGGGAGAGGAGAAAAACTGTTTTTT. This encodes CASSPKGAPGRGEKLFF.

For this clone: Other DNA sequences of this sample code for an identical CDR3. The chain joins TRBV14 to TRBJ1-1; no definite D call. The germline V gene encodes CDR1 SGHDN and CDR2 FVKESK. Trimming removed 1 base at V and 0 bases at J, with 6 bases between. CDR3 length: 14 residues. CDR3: CASSQVGVNTEAFF. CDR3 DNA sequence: TGTGCCAGCAGCCAAGTGGGCGTGAACACTGAAGCTTTCTTT.

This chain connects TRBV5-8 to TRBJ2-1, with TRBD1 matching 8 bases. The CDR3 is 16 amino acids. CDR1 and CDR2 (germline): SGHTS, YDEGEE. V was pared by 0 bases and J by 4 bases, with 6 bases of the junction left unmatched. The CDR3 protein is CASSLEGRGLYNEQFF. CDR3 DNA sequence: TGTGCCAGCAGCTTGGAGGGCAGGGGGCTTTACAATGAGCAGTTCTTC.

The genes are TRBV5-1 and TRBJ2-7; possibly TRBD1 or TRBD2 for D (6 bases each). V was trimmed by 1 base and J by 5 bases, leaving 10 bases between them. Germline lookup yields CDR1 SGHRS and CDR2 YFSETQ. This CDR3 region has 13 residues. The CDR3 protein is CASSLLGGHEQYF. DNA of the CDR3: TGCGCCAGCAGCTTGTTGGGGGGCCACGAGCAGTACTTC.

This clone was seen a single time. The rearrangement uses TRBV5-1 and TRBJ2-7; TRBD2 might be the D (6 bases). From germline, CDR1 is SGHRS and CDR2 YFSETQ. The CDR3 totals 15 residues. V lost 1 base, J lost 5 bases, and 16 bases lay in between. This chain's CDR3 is CASSLSLGTLNEQYF. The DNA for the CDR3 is TGCGCCAGCAGCTTGTCCCTCGGGACTCTGAACGAGCAGTACTTC.

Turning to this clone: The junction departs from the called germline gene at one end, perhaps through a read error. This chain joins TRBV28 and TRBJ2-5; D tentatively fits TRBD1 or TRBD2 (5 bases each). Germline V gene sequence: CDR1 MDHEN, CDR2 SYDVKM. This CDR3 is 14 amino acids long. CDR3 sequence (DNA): TGTGCCAGCAGTCCTCCGGGACCAAGAGAGCCCCAGTACTTC. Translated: CASSPPGPREPQYF.

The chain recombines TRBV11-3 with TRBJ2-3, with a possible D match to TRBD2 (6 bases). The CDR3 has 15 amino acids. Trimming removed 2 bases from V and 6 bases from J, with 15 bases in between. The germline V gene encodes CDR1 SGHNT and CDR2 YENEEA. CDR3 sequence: CASSLFGGVGDTQYF. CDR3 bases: TGTGCCAGCAGCTTATTCGGGGGAGTCGGTGATACGCAGTATTTT.

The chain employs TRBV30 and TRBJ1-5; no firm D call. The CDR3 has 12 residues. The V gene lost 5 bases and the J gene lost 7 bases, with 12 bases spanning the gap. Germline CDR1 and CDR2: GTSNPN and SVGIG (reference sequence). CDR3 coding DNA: TGTGCCTGGGATTCCGGCGCGCAGCCCCAGCATTTT. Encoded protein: CAWDSGAQPQHF.

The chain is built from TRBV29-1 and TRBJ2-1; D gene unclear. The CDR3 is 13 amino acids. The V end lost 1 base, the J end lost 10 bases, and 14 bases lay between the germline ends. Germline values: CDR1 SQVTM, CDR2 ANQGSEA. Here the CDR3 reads CSVEVTSIGEQFF. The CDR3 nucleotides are TGCAGCGTTGAAGTGACTTCTATAGGGGAGCAGTTCTTC.

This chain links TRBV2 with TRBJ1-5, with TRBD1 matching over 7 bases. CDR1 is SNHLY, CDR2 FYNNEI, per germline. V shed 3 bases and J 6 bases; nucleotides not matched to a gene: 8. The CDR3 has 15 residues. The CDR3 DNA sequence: TGTGCCAGCAGTGATGGGGGGACAGCCCTTCAGCCCCAGCATTTT. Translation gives CASSDGGTALQPQHF.

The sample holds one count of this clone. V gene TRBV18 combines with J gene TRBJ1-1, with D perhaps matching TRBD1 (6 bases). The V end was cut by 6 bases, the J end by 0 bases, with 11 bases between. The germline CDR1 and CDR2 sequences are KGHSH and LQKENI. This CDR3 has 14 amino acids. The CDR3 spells CASSRQALNTEAFF. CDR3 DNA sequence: TGTGCCAGCTCCCGACAGGCATTGAACACTGAAGCTTTCTTT.